A selection of T cell receptor beta chains follows, all from one sample in a study of neurological immune-mediated disorders. TCRdb fed the 5' RACE reads into MiXCR, producing one record per CDR3 protein. Of about 53,000 distinct CDR3 sequences listed, more than 7% are singletons. The sample consisted of PBMCs. The receptors come from a woman between 35 and 50 years old in good health. Both conserved end residues are part of each CDR3. The D gene is left open where the match is weak. Only some rows state a clone size, as once, few, many or a class for expanded clones.

>TRBJ2-4|.|many|TRBV24-1
TGTGCCACCAGTGATCCGCGGGAAGGGGGAATCATTCAGTACTTC
CATSDPREGGIIQYF
>TRBJ2-2|.|many|TRBV5-1
TGCGCCAGCAGCGGGCCGAACACCGGGGAGCTGTTTTTT
CASSGPNTGELFF
>TRBJ2-2|.|many|TRBV6-5
TGTGCCAGCAGTCCTTTTTCGGGCGGGAACACCGGGGAGCTGTTTTTT
CASSPFSGGNTGELFF
>TRBJ2-1|TRBD2|many|TRBV5-1
TGCGCCAGCAGCACAACTAGCGGACTCCTAAATGAGCAGTTCTTC
CASSTTSGLLNEQFF
>TRBJ1-1|TRBD1|many|TRBV12-3/TRBV12-4
TGTGCCAGCAGGGAAGACAGGGAATGGTCTGAAGCTTTCTTT
CASREDREWSEAFF
>TRBJ2-2|TRBD1|many|TRBV5-1
TGCGCCAGCGGTCGACAGGGAGTCGGCACCGGGGAGCTGTTTTTT
CASGRQGVGTGELFF
>TRBJ1-2|.|many|TRBV9
TGTGCCAGCAGCAACCGGGACACGGAAGTTACTAACTATGGCTACACCTTC
CASSNRDTEVTNYGYTF
>TRBJ1-2|.|.|TRBV12-3/TRBV12-4
TGTGCCAGCAGTTTAGGATTCGGGGGGACCACCGCAGGGGGCTACACCTTC
CASSLGFGGTTAGGYTF
>TRBJ2-5|.|many|TRBV5-1
TGCGCCAGCAGCTTGTGGGGGAGGCCGAACGAGGAGACCCAGTACTTC
CASSLWGRPNEETQYF
>TRBJ1-1|TRBD1|many|TRBV7-2
TGTGCCAGCAGGACAGGGGGGACTGAAGCTTTCTTT
CASRTGGTEAFF
>TRBJ2-7|TRBD2|many|TRBV5-1
TGCGCCAGCAGCGAAGCGGGGGTCTCCTACGAGCAGTACTTC
CASSEAGVSYEQYF
>TRBJ2-1|.|many|TRBV20-1
TGCAGCCCCCGTACCCTGCGTCGACAGGATGAGCAGTTCTTC
CSPRTLRRQDEQFF
>TRBJ1-3|.|many|TRBV4-3
TGCGCCAGCAGCCAAGATATGGGCCTTTGGGCAGGAGGGAACACCATATATTTT
CASSQDMGLWAGGNTIYF
>TRBJ2-1|.|many|TRBV7-3
TGTGCCAGCAGCGAAAACAGGAGGAATGAGCAGTTCTTC
CASSENRRNEQFF
>TRBJ1-1|.|few|TRBV4-2
TGTGCCAGCAGCCAAGTACGGGGGCGGGGAAACACTGAAGCTTTCTTT
CASSQVRGRGNTEAFF
>TRBJ1-2|TRBD1|many|TRBV12-5
TGTGCTAGCAGACAGGGACAATATGGCTACACCTTC
CASRQGQYGYTF
>TRBJ2-1|.|many|TRBV20-1
TGCAGTGCCCTCTCCCCTAGCGACTCCTACAATGAGCAGTTCTTC
CSALSPSDSYNEQFF
>TRBJ2-1|TRBD2|many|TRBV20-1
TGCAGTGCCATGATGCCGGGACTAGCGGGGCGGCAGTTCTTC
CSAMMPGLAGRQFF
>TRBJ2-1|TRBD2|many|TRBV14
TGTGCCAGCAGCCAAGAGGCCCAGCGGGGGGGCAACAATGAGCAGTTCTTC
CASSQEAQRGGNNEQFF
>TRBJ2-7|.|many|TRBV15
TGTGCCACCAGCAGAGAACCTGGGGTCTACGAGCAGTACTTC
CATSREPGVYEQYF
>TRBJ2-1|.|many|TRBV20-1
TGCAGTGCCGAATGGGCCCTTAAGCAGTTCTTC
CSAEWALKQFF
>TRBJ1-2|.|many|TRBV20-1
TGCAGTGCTAGAGCCATTCAGATGTCAGGGGATGGCTACACCTTC
CSARAIQMSGDGYTF
>TRBJ2-2|.|.|TRBV7-3
TGTGCCAACAGCCACTTCCCGCCGGGACGGTGGAACACCGGGGAGCTGTTTTTT
CANSHFPPGRWNTGELFF
>TRBJ2-1|.|many|TRBV4-3
TGCGCCAGCAGCCGCCCGGACAGCAGCGATGAGCAGTTCTTC
CASSRPDSSDEQFF
>TRBJ2-3|TRBD1|many|TRBV5-5
TGTGCCAGCAGCTTAGGGACAGGGGGACGAGATACGCAGTATTTT
CASSLGTGGRDTQYF
>TRBJ1-1|.|many|TRBV12-3/TRBV12-4
TGTGCCAGCAGTTTAGTCTTGGCCATGAACACTGAAGCTTTCTTT
CASSLVLAMNTEAFF
>TRBJ2-7|.|many|TRBV20-1
TGCAGTGCTAGAGATTCTTCTTATGCTTTCTACGAGCAGTACTTC
CSARDSSYAFYEQYF
>TRBJ2-5|TRBD2|many|TRBV20-1
TGCAGTGCTAGAGACTTAGCGGGAGGCGCACAAGAGACCCAGTACTTC
CSARDLAGGAQETQYF
>TRBJ1-1|.|many|TRBV20-1
TGCAGTGCTAGAGATGATGGGGGCACTGAAGCTTTCTTT
CSARDDGGTEAFF
>TRBJ2-1|TRBD2|many|TRBV5-1
TGCGCCAGCAGCTTAATAGCGGGGATATACAATGAGCAGTTCTTC
CASSLIAGIYNEQFF
>TRBJ2-7|.|few|TRBV5-1
TGCGCCAGCAGCTTGGCTGGATCCGGGATAACCTACGAGCAGTACTTC
CASSLAGSGITYEQYF
>TRBJ1-5|.|many|TRBV12-3/TRBV12-4
TGTGCCAGCAGTTTCGGCTTTATCGGTCAGCCCCAGCATTTT
CASSFGFIGQPQHF
>TRBJ2-7|.|many|TRBV10-3
TGTGCCATCAGTGGGGTAGCGAGCTACGAGCAGTACTTC
CAISGVASYEQYF
>TRBJ2-7|.|many|TRBV11-2
TGTGCCAGCAGCCCACAGCTATCCTACGAGCAGTACTTC
CASSPQLSYEQYF
>TRBJ1-2|.|many|TRBV5-1
TGCGCCAGCAGCCCCGGACAGAACTATGGCTACACCTTC
CASSPGQNYGYTF
>TRBJ2-1|TRBD2|.|TRBV9
TGTGCCAGCAGCGTAGTCACTAGCGGGAGGGGCTCTGATGAGCAGATCTTC
CASSVVTSGRGSDEQIF
>TRBJ2-5|TRBD2|many|TRBV12-3/TRBV12-4
TGTGCCAGCAGTTTAATACTTAGCGGGAGATGGGAGACCCAGTACTTC
CASSLILSGRWETQYF
>TRBJ2-2|TRBD2|.|TRBV12-3/TRBV12-4
TGTACCAGCAGCTTCCTAGCGGAGAACACTGGGGAGCTGTTTTTT
CTSSFLAENTGELFF
>TRBJ2-3|TRBD2|many|TRBV7-2
TGTGCCAGCAGCCTGTCAGCGGGAGCGGGCACAGATACGCAGTATTTT
CASSLSAGAGTDTQYF
>TRBJ2-3|.|many|TRBV12-3/TRBV12-4
TGTGCCAGCAGTCCATCCCTAGGGGGAGATACGCAGTATTTT
CASSPSLGGDTQYF